This T cell receptor (beta chain) was documented in a study of CD8+ T cells in alopecia areata. Study-wide findings and caveats: While patients received tofacitinib, many expanded lesional clones remained present in scalp and blood.

The treatment was: oral pan-JAK inhibitor, 5-10 mg twice daily. This clone was picked up many times. The antigen is undetermined. It was cDNA, reverse transcribed from extracted RNA, that served as the sequencing template. The data were produced by immunoSEQ multiplex PCR, yet TCRdb's version contains in-frame clones alone and is incomplete. The sample holds about 120,000 clones, around 50% seen once. Sequencing used CD8+ T cells sorted from blood, obtained at week 24, from a patient treated with tofacitinib. This TCR was recovered from a human donor with alopecia areata.

In nucleotides, the CDR3 is TGTGCCAGTAGTATGGGCAGGGAGTTCGATGGCTACACCTTC. As protein: CASSMGREFDGYTF. This chain links TRBV19 with TRBJ1-2; the D gene is possibly TRBD1 (5 bases). Trimming shortened V by 3 bases and J by 6 bases, and 14 bases separated the two germline ends. Germline CDR1 reads LNHDA; CDR2 reads SQIVND (reference sequence). The CDR3 is 14 amino acids.